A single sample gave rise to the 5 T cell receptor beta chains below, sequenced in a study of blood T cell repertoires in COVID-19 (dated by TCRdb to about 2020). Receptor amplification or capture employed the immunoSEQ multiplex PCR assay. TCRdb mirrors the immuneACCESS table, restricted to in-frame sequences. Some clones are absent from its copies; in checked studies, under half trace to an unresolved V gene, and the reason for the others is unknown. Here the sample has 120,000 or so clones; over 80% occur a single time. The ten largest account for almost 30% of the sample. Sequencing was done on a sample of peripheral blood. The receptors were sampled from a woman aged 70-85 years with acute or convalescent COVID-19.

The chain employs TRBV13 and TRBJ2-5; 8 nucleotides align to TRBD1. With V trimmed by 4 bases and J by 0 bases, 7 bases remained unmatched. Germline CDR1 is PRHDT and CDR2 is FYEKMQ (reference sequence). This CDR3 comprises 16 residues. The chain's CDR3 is CASSYLPGGDQETQYF. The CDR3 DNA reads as TGTGCCAGCAGCTATCTCCCAGGGGGCGACCAAGAGACCCAGTACTTC.

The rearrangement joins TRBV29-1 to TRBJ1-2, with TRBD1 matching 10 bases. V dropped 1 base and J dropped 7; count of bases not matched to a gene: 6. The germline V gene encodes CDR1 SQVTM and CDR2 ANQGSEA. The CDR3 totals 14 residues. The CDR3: CSVEVGTGVIGYTF. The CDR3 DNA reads TGCAGCGTTGAAGTAGGGACAGGGGTGATTGGCTACACCTTC.

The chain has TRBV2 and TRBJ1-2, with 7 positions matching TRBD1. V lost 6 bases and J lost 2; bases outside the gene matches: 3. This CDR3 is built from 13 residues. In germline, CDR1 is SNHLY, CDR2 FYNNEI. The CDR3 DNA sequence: TGTGCCAGCAGGGGGACAGAGAACTATGGCTACACCTTC. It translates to CASRGTENYGYTF. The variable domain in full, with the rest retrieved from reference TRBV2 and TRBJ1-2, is EPEVTQTPSHQVTQMGQEVILRCVPISNHLYFYWYRQILGQKVEFLVSFYNNEISEKSEIFDDQFSVERPDGSNFTLKIRSTKLEDSAMYFCASRGTENYGYTFGSGTRLTVV.

The CDR3 sequence: CASSLSGTGTSGYTF. Written as DNA, the CDR3 is TGTGCCAGCAGCTTAAGCGGGACAGGTACTTCGGGCTACACCTTC. The chain has TRBV13 and TRBJ1-2, with 8 bases aligning to TRBD1. The V and J ends lost 2 bases and 8 bases, in that order; junction bases with no gene match: 10. Germline V gene sequence: CDR1 PRHDT, CDR2 FYEKMQ (reference sequence). CDR3 size: 15 residues.

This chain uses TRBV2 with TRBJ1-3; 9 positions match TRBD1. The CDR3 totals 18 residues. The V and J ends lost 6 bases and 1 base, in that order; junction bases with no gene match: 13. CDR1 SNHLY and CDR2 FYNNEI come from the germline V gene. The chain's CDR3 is CASRPRTGVGGSGNTIYF. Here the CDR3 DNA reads TGTGCCAGCAGACCCCGGACAGGGGTCGGGGGATCTGGAAACACCATATATTTT.